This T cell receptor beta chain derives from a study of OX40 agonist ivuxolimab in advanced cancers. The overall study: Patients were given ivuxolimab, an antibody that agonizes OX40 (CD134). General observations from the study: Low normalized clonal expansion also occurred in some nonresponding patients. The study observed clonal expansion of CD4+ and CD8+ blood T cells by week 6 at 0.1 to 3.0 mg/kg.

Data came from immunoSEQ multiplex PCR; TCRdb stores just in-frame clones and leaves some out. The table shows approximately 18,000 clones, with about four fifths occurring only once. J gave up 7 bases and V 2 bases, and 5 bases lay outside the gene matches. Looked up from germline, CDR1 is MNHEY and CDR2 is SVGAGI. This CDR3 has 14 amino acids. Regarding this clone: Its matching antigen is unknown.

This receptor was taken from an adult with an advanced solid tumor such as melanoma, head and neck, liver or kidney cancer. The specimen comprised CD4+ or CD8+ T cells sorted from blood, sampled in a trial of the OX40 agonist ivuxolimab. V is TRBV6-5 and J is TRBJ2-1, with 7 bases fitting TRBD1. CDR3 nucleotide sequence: TGTGCCAGCAGTTACGGGACAGCCAATAATGAGCAGTTCTTC. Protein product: CASSYGTANNEQFF.